Each of the 25 T cell receptor beta chains below was sequenced from the same sample in a study of blood T cell repertoires in COVID-19. The assay was immunoSEQ multiplex PCR, and TCRdb's table has in-frame clones only and misses some. The sample carries 200,000 to 250,000 clones, approximately 88% recorded once. Source material: PBMCs or T cells enriched from blood (not recorded which). Receptors originate from a woman aged 25 to 39 who had been exposed to COVID-19.

The chain links TRBV30 to TRBJ1-2; possible D gene TRBD1, 5 bases. Per germline, CDR1 GTSNPN and CDR2 SVGIG (reference sequence). V was shortened by 4 bases and J by 0 bases, with 12 bases between the two germline ends. The CDR3 runs 14 residues. The CDR3, as DNA: TGTGCCTGGAACCCTGGACAACCTAACTATGGCTACACCTTC. Its translation: CAWNPGQPNYGYTF.

The chain employs TRBV5-1 and TRBJ2-7, with 11 bases matching TRBD1. The V gene end was trimmed by 2 bases and the J gene end by 4 bases; junction bases not matched to a gene: 5. Germline values: CDR1 SGHRS, CDR2 YFSETQ. This CDR3 spans 15 amino acids. The CDR3 region has the DNA TGCGCCAGCAGCTTTCTCCGGGACAGGGGGTACGAGCAGTACTTC. Its protein product is CASSFLRDRGYEQYF.

The chain employs TRBV5-1 and TRBJ1-5; D uncertain. The CDR3 has 13 amino acids. The germline CDR1 and CDR2 sequences are SGHRS and YFSETQ. Trimming took off 1 base at V and 0 bases at J, with 2 bases between the two ends. The CDR3 DNA follows: TGCGCCAGCAGCTTGTATAGCAATCAGCCCCAGCATTTT. This translates into CASSLYSNQPQHF.

DNA of the CDR3: TGTGCCAGCAGCTTGGGGGGAGGGCCGGGCAATGAGCAGTTCTTC. Encoded protein: CASSLGGGPGNEQFF. V is TRBV5-4 and J is TRBJ2-1; TRBD2 matches 7 bases. The CDR3 is 15 residues long. The germline V gene encodes CDR1 SGHNT and CDR2 YYREEE (reference sequence). V was clipped by 0 bases and J by 6 bases; unmatched bases: 6.

The CDR3 nucleotides read TGTGCCAGCAGCCAGAGCGGGGTTCGAATCTACAATGAGCAGTTCTTC. Translated, it gives CASSQSGVRIYNEQFF. The rearrangement uses TRBV7-9 and TRBJ2-1; 7 positions match TRBD2. The trim removed 5 bases at V and 3 bases at J, leaving 10 bases unmatched. CDR3 length: 16 amino acids. Germline V gene data show CDR1 as SEHNR and CDR2 as FQNEAQ (reference sequence).

V is TRBV19 and J is TRBJ1-5; D unclear. This CDR3 is built from 13 residues. The germline CDR1 and CDR2 sequences are LNHDA and SQIVND (reference sequence). Trimming took off 0 bases at V and 5 bases at J, with 5 bases between the two ends. The CDR3 nucleotides read TGTGCCAGTAGTATAGATCTAGATCAGCCCCAGCATTTT. It yields the protein CASSIDLDQPQHF. The complete variable domain, with remaining parts taken from reference TRBV19 and TRBJ1-5, reads DGGITQSPKYLFRKEGQNVTLSCEQNLNHDAMYWYRQDPGQGLRLIYYSQIVNDFQKGDIAEGYSVSREKKESFPLTVTSAQKNPTAFYLCASSIDLDQPQHFGDGTRLSIL.

This clone came up a few times. The rearrangement links TRBV6-2 or TRBV6-3 to TRBJ1-2; D is possibly TRBD1 (6 bases). The CDR3 extends over 16 amino acids. V lost 5 bases and J lost 4, with 20 bases in between. CDR1 and CDR2 from the germline V gene are MNHEY and SVGEGT. The chain's CDR3 is CASSHLGTPRSYGYTF. As DNA, the CDR3 is TGTGCCAGCAGTCATCTTGGGACACCAAGGAGCTATGGCTACACCTTC.

This clone has just a few counts. The gene calls are TRBV19 and TRBJ1-1; 8 nucleotides match TRBD1. CDR3 size: 13 residues. Germline lookup yields CDR1 LNHDA and CDR2 SQIVND (reference sequence). With 7 bases clipped from V and 5 bases from J, the junction kept 6 bases outside the gene matches. The CDR3 is CASTSGGGTEAFF. The CDR3, as DNA: TGTGCCAGTACCTCAGGGGGCGGAACTGAAGCTTTCTTT.

The chain uses TRBV4-1 and TRBJ2-7; TRBD2 is a possible D gene (7 bases). This CDR3 region has 16 residues. Per the germline V gene, CDR1 is MGHRA and CDR2 is YSYEKL. V lost 1 base to trimming and J lost 3 bases, with 16 bases between them. The CDR3 DNA follows: TGCGCCAGCAGCCAAGGGGGGGGGCGTATCGGCTACGAGCAGTACTTC. Translation gives CASSQGGGRIGYEQYF.

The chain carries TRBV9 and TRBJ2-1; D call uncertain. Deletions cut 0 bases from V and 5 bases from J, with 12 bases between. The CDR3 has 15 amino acids. The germline CDR1 and CDR2 sequences are SGDLS and YYNGEE. The DNA of the CDR3 is TGTGCCAGCAGCGTAGGAGAGGTTCGAGACAATGAGCAGTTCTTC. Translated: CASSVGEVRDNEQFF.

V usage is TRBV6-5 and J usage is TRBJ1-1, with D possibly being TRBD1 (6 bases). The germline V gene has CDR1 MNHEY and CDR2 SVGAGI. Trimming left V 7 bases short and J 6 bases short, with 18 bases between. This CDR3 is 14 amino acids long. The CDR3 reads CASTPAGVMSEAFF. CDR3 nucleotides: TGTGCCAGCACCCCGGCAGGGGTTATGTCTGAAGCTTTCTTT.

This chain uses TRBV12-3 or TRBV12-4 with TRBJ2-7; 9 nucleotides line up with TRBD2. Losses at the gene ends were 6 bases for V and 0 bases for J; bases not matched to a gene: 0. The CDR3 consists of 13 residues. The CDR3 sequence is CASRLAGSYEQYF. The CDR3 DNA reads as TGTGCCAGCAGACTAGCGGGCTCCTACGAGCAGTACTTC.

Worth noting for this clone: The junction departs from the called germline gene at one end, perhaps through a read error. The chain has TRBV18 and TRBJ2-5, with D possibly matching TRBD1 (6 bases). CDR1 is KGHSH and CDR2 is LQKENI in the germline V gene. The CDR3 runs to 13 residues. The chain's CDR3 is CASSKGQPEAQYF. DNA of the CDR3: TGTGCCAGCTCAAAGGGACAACCAGAGGCCCAGTACTTC.

The V gene is TRBV2, the J gene TRBJ1-5; 8 bases map to TRBD1. J gave up 6 bases and V 7 bases, and 5 bases lay outside the gene matches. The CDR3 is 13 residues long. Looked up from germline, CDR1 is SNHLY and CDR2 is FYNNEI. CDR3 in DNA: TGTGCCAGCAAGAGACAGGGGTTTCAGCCCCAGCATTTT. Translated, it gives CASKRQGFQPQHF.

V and J are TRBV9 and TRBJ1-6; the match to TRBD1 covers 8 bases. The CDR3 loop spans 15 amino acids. CDR1 and CDR2 from the germline V gene are SGDLS and YYNGEE. V lost 3 bases, J lost 9 bases, and 8 bases stayed unmatched. The CDR3, as DNA: TGTGCCAGCAGCGCCCAGGGGGCTTGGAGTTCACCCCTCCACTTT. As protein: CASSAQGAWSSPLHF.

This clone was seen just once. The rearrangement links TRBV27 to TRBJ1-2; weak D call: TRBD1 (6 bases). The germline V gene encodes CDR1 MNHEY and CDR2 SMNVEV (reference sequence). This CDR3 spans 13 amino acids. V was clipped by 2 bases and J by 4 bases, with 8 bases between them. Here the CDR3 reads CASSLNRAYGYTF. The CDR3 DNA is TGTGCCAGCAGTTTAAACAGGGCCTATGGCTACACCTTC.

The chain couples TRBV6-5 to TRBJ2-7; D remains ambiguous. The CDR3 runs to 11 residues. V was trimmed by 9 bases and J by 7 bases, leaving 13 bases between them. Germline V gene lookup returns CDR1 MNHEY and CDR2 SVGAGI. CDR3 coding DNA: TGTGCCAGTTTGGCCTTGTCGGAGCAGTACTTC. Its translation is CASLALSEQYF.

This chain joins TRBV10-3 and TRBJ1-5; 12 positions match TRBD1. V dropped 0 bases and J dropped 0; count of bases not matched to a gene: 9. The CDR3 length is 20 residues. Looked up from germline, CDR1 is ENHRY and CDR2 is SYGVKD. Here the CDR3 DNA reads TGTGCCATCAGTGAGTCGTGGGGACAGGGGGCGCCGAGTAGCAATCAGCCCCAGCATTTT. Translation: CAISESWGQGAPSSNQPQHF.

CDR3 protein: CASRFGTTTGELFF. In DNA form, the CDR3 reads TGCGCCAGCAGGTTCGGGACAACCACCGGGGAGCTGTTTTTT. The genes are TRBV5-1 and TRBJ2-2; D perhaps matches TRBD1 (6 bases). CDR1 SGHRS and CDR2 YFSETQ come from the germline V gene. This CDR3 region has 14 residues. V lost 5 bases to trimming and J lost 4 bases, with 12 bases between them.

This clone was detected only a few times. The chain joins TRBV11-1 to TRBJ1-5, with 10 bases fitting TRBD1. Germline V gene sequence: CDR1 SGHAT, CDR2 FQDESV (reference sequence). The V gene end was trimmed by 5 bases and the J gene end by 2 bases; junction bases not matched to a gene: 3. This CDR3 region has 15 residues. CDR3 region: CASSPGTGGNQPQHF. In DNA form, the CDR3 reads TGTGCCAGCAGCCCAGGGACAGGGGGCAATCAGCCCCAGCATTTT.

V usage is TRBV4-2 and J usage is TRBJ1-5, with 10 bases identical to TRBD1. With V trimmed by 5 bases and J by 6 bases, 10 bases remained unmatched. This CDR3 comprises 16 residues. CDR1 LGHNA and CDR2 YNFKEQ come from the germline V gene. The CDR3: CASSRLGDRGSQPQHF. The CDR3 DNA sequence: TGTGCCAGCAGCAGACTAGGGGACAGGGGTTCTCAGCCCCAGCATTTT.

The J gene is TRBJ2-2, the V gene TRBV6-5; 7 bases fit TRBD2. The ends lost 2 bases at V and 0 bases at J; junction bases unmatched: 3. Per germline, CDR1 MNHEY and CDR2 SVGAGI. This CDR3 region has 16 residues. The CDR3 protein is CASSYRDYANTGELFF. CDR3 DNA sequence: TGTGCCAGCAGTTACCGGGACTACGCGAACACCGGGGAGCTGTTTTTT.

The chain recombines TRBV4-1 with TRBJ1-1; no reliable D call. With 0 bases removed from V and 0 bases from J, the gap between germline ends came to 5 bases. The CDR3 runs 14 residues. Germline assignment: CDR1 MGHRA and CDR2 YSYEKL. CDR3 DNA sequence: TGCGCCAGCAGCCAAGAAGAGATGAACACTGAAGCTTTCTTT. Protein: CASSQEEMNTEAFF.

In DNA form, the CDR3 reads TGCAGTGCAGCAGGGAACACTGAAGCTTTCTTT. It translates to CSAAGNTEAFF. The chain joins TRBV20-1 to TRBJ1-1; D is uncertain. This CDR3 is built from 11 residues. V lost 6 bases, J lost 1 base, and 6 bases lay in between. In germline, CDR1 is DFQATT, CDR2 SNEGSKA (reference sequence).

V and J are TRBV4-1 and TRBJ2-5; the D gene is possibly TRBD2 (7 bases). The germline V gene encodes CDR1 MGHRA and CDR2 YSYEKL. V dropped 0 bases and J dropped 5 bases, with 16 bases sitting between them. There are 16 residues in the CDR3. Here the CDR3 reads CASSQDPQGGGETQYF. The CDR3 DNA follows: TGCGCCAGCAGCCAAGATCCCCAGGGCGGGGGCGAGACCCAGTACTTC.